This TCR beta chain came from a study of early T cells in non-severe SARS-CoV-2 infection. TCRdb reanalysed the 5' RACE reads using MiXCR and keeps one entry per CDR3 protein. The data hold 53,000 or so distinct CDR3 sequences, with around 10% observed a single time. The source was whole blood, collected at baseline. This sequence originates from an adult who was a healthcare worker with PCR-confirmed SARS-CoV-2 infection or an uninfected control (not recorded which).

DNA for the CDR3: TGTGCCAGCAGTTTATCCCCTAGCGGGAGCTACGAGCAGTACTTC. Protein product: CASSLSPSGSYEQYF. The chain is built from TRBV28 and TRBJ2-7; 10 bases are shared with TRBD2. In germline, CDR1 is MDHEN, CDR2 SYDVKM. This CDR3 spans 15 amino acids. V trimming: 1 base; J trimming: 3 bases; junction bases outside the gene matches: 3.